This TCR beta chain is drawn from a study of vaccination effects on CD4 cells after COVID-19. Germline CDR1 and CDR2: LNHDA and SQIVND (reference sequence). The V gene end was trimmed by 4 bases and the J gene end by 7 bases; junction bases not matched to a gene: 2. The CDR3 sequence is 13 residues long. Antigen-specific CD4+ T cells were expanded with viral peptide pools in the ViraFEST assay before sequencing. Researchers isolated CD4+ T cells once roughly nine days of culture had elapsed. Each vaccine recipient was nucleocapsid antibody negative and had no prior SARS-CoV-2 infection. Each culture had half its medium swapped for IL-2 medium on days 3 and 7. A remark on this clone: Its antigen is still unknown.

Here immunoSEQ multiplex PCR was the method, and the copy in TCRdb shows in-frame clones only, minus some. The sample contains about 37,000 clones, under 70% of which appear only once. The chain has TRBV19 and TRBJ2-1; 9 bases are shared with TRBD1. This receptor was identified in a human donor who received a COVID-19 vaccine. The sequencing used CD4+ T cells from PBMCs cultured with HCoV-OC43 spike peptides, collected before COVID-19 vaccination. Sample subset: HCoV-OC43 spike overlapping peptide pool stimulation. In DNA form, the CDR3 reads TGTGCCAGTAGTACTGGGACAGGGAATGAGCAGTTCTTC. This translates into CASSTGTGNEQFF.